This T cell receptor (beta chain) was documented in a study of cytomegalovirus exposure and HLA in healthy donors (dated by TCRdb to the late 2010s). In terms of the full investigation: An earlier analysis of 587 of the donors reported approximately 280 Gb of sequence data and about 120 million unique TCR beta sequences obtained from approximately 180 million T cells. The number of donors typed differed by locus, with about 629-630 for A, B, C, DRB1 and DQB1, roughly 520 for DQA1, over 600 for DPA1, and some 440 for DPB1. Every repertoire in the discovery cohort had been generated on one and the same sequencing platform. About 5 DR-DQ haplotypes were handled as single units for association and clustering, since linkage in the cohort was strong. In a later genetic analysis, genome-wide SNP genotypes for about 55% of the roughly 700 donors were used, and that subset was treated as a discovery cohort. The later analysis used no new phenotypic data to find candidate immune exposures, relying instead on TCR beta sequences and their occurrence across donors. On average, 235,054 unique TCR beta nucleotide sequences were sequenced per donor among 398 genotyped donors of the cohort, with roughly 18% of those sequences being non-productive. An early release that covered 640 HLA-typed donors contained 250 to 350 gigabases of sequencing data and roughly 84 million unique TCR sequences. The study aimed to test whether signatures of past pathogen exposure could be identified by cataloging public T cell receptors. Of the roughly 400 genotyped donors, approximately 80% were placed in the genetic ancestry cluster associated with self-reported Caucasian donors. A separate validation cohort of some 130 different subjects was used in addition to the approximately 700-subject first cohort. The study profiled the T cell repertoires of more than 500 subjects by immunosequencing and related them to cytomegalovirus serostatus. To predict cytomegalovirus infection status, the study brought together high-throughput TCR immunosequencing, statistical association of individual TCRs with disease status, and machine learning. To decide whether each TCR beta V gene segment behaved as functional or pseudogenic, an earlier analysis of fewer than 750 of the donors relied on high-throughput TCR beta sequencing. In a later analysis, previously published TCR beta repertoires from 670 or so donors were re-analyzed and high-resolution HLA genotyping was added so that TCR occurrence patterns could be studied. Both class I and class II loci were covered by HLA typing, at four-digit resolution. Alongside the repertoire data, information on donor age, sex, ethnicity and CMV serostatus was compiled.

The paper as a whole reports these results and caveats: When HLA alleles, especially DR and DQ, strongly co-occurred, attributing TCR associations to individual alleles was difficult. Compared with the roughly 720-donor mean, donors in an Asian-associated ancestry cluster had fewer N-insertions in productive TCRs, according to a later genetic analysis. A total of 164 TCR beta chains were listed by the study as associated with cytomegalovirus. Roughly uniform sequencing depth across donors was assumed in presence/absence analyses, although this assumption may not hold. A later analysis reported that several top co-occurrence clusters appeared linked to parvovirus B19, influenza, CMV and Epstein-Barr virus. For the cohort, immune exposure information was limited to CMV serostatus. The authors suggested that the approach could potentially be generalized to other disease states and immunological phenotypes. Some 15 rarely observed V segments, including chromosome 9 orphons, were excluded from the earlier analysis of approximately 500 of the donors because counts were too low. Broadly in line with IMGT annotations, most TCR beta V segments showed up in productive rearrangements about 90% or about 30% of the time in an earlier analysis of several hundred of the donors. A group of highly shared sequence variants was considered likely to be a technical artifact of the sequencing pipeline. Because some donors lacked HLA typing at each locus, the association tests relied only on the typed subset. A further reported finding was that TCR beta sequences accurately predicted the HLA-A and HLA-B alleles for most subjects in the first cohort. The classifier was reported to diagnose cytomegalovirus status with high specificity and sensitivity in both the original cohort and the validation cohort. Most CMV-associated TCR beta chains appeared to be HLA-restricted in a later analysis, and the HLA associations seemed to be driven largely by CMV exposure. Three of the identified cytomegalovirus-associated TCR beta chains were confirmed in vitro to be specific for cytomegalovirus antigens. Linkage disequilibrium might explain the correlated functional status among segregating V segments, but an unknown experimental factor could not be excluded. V-gene and J-gene trimming of TCR beta chains was associated with a missense DCLRE1C variant in a later genetic analysis, and the association was replicated in an independent cohort. Some IMGT-functional V segments, including TRBV6-2 and TRBV6-3, could not be distinguished by the 87-base-pair reads and were therefore excluded. In a later analysis, HLA-associated TCR beta chains were found to be more clonally expanded and to have lower generation probabilities than equally common non-associated chains. Only TCR beta chains were sequenced in this cohort, and the absence of alpha or paired-chain data limited detectable features. Most TCR sequences were seen in very few donors, while some public TCRs were found in many individuals. In a later analysis, TCR association rates were found to vary across HLA loci, with the most associated TCRs seen for DRB1 alleles and the fewest for HLA-C alleles. A later analysis associated some 17,000 TCR beta sequences with specific HLA alleles at a false discovery rate of 0.05.

The cohort consisted of some 730 healthy bone marrow donors. Cohort members were all nominally healthy when sampled, although unrecorded immune exposures were likely present. The donor tested CMV seronegative and was one of the 352 seronegative cohort members. A peripheral blood sample was collected from each donor, and TCR beta sequencing was performed on peripheral blood mononuclear cells. Genomic DNA was extracted from the blood cell samples with the Qiagen DNeasy Blood Extraction Kit. Library prep was done by the immunoSEQ multiplex PCR assay. For the multiplex PCR, a mixture combining 60 forward primers for TCR Vbeta segments and 13 reverse primers for TCR Jbeta segments was used. The CDR3 region of rearranged TCR beta genes was amplified from genomic DNA by a multiplex PCR assay. The Illumina HiSeq System was used to sequence the amplified TCR beta libraries as 87-base-pair reads. The paper's processing steps were these. Across the 666 repertoires, a later analysis counted tens of millions of unique TCR beta chains, approximately 10 million of which were shared by at least two donors. To remove PCR and sequencing errors, raw reads were error-corrected and collapsed into unique sequences using a nearest-neighbor algorithm that merged closely related sequences. To assign V, D and J gene segments, CDR3 sequences were aligned to IMGT reference sequences. Each retained sequence needed at least a six-nucleotide match to both a V gene segment and a J gene segment. Rearrangements were called productive when the CDR3 lacked stop codons and stayed in frame with V and J; all others were non-productive. Following IMGT convention, CDR3 was defined as the stretch from the second conserved V-encoded cysteine up to the conserved J-encoded phenylalanine. Sequences without an unambiguous match to a single V gene segment were excluded from the earlier analysis of approximately 560 of the donors. In an earlier analysis of some 590 of the donors, V segments were called functional above 56.7% productive rearrangements and were called segregating when the between-donor standard deviation exceeded 5%. To diagnose cytomegalovirus status from the catalog of TCR beta chain sequences, a statistical classification framework was built. In a later analysis, TCR nucleotide sequences were compared against IMGT/GENE-DB human TR gene sequences so that V and J genes could be assigned. A later analysis assigned CDR3 sequences and most-parsimonious VDJ recombination scenarios with the TCRdist pipeline. In a later analysis, each TCR beta chain was defined by its CDR3 amino acid sequence together with its V-gene family, and reads without a unique V-gene family were excluded. To address suspected cross-contamination and a sequencing artifact, a later analysis removed 450 to 700 highly shared, low-generation-probability nucleotide sequences. In a later analysis, a clonal expansion index for each public chain was calculated from normalized within-repertoire ranks of inferred template counts. In a later analysis, generation probabilities were computed with a VDJ recombination model fitted to out-of-frame rearrangements, and the resulting probabilities were checked against IGoR. A later analysis scored TCR-TCR, TCR-HLA and TCR-CMV co-occurrence with hypergeometric tests, applying a repertoire-size bias correction to TCR pairs. To estimate false discovery rates, a later analysis permuted the HLA or CMV assignments 20 times. A later analysis grouped co-occurring TCRs with DBSCAN, adding TCRdist sequence similarity when clustering within HLA-allele-positive subsets. For co-occurrence clustering, repertoires with fewer than 30,000 or more than 120,000 public chains were excluded, along with roughly 5 repertoires with anomalous nucleotide sharing. Not all clones reach the TCRdb copy of this immuneACCESS table, which keeps in-frame sequences only. Checked studies attribute under half of the gap to unresolved V genes and leave the rest unexplained. Clone size and the V and J calls come from that table; the DNA yielded D and trimming. The sample table contains some 90,000 clones; only one count was recorded for approximately 83% of them. Together, the top ten hold 3.5% to 4% of the sample.

For this clone: It has no known antigen specificity. No much larger clone is present one base from it, and per-base qualities are unavailable.

The CDR3, from cysteine to phenylalanine, totals 21 residues. CDR3 DNA only is kept here, 63 bases in frame from base 1. V drops 2 bases and J drops 0 bases, leaving 25 bases in between. In the germline V gene (reference sequence), CDR1 corresponds to MNHEY and CDR2 to SMNVEV. This chain joins TRBV27 to TRBJ2-2, with a weak D call of TRBD1 (6 bases match). Sequencing input: PBMCs. The sequence derives from a man between 45 and 60 years old in good health and CMV-seronegative. The DNA is as follows: TGTGCCAGCAGTTTACTGCGTGCCAGGGGCTATCGGATCACGAACACCGGGGAGCTGTTTTTT. The encoded protein is CASSLLRARGYRITNTGELFF.